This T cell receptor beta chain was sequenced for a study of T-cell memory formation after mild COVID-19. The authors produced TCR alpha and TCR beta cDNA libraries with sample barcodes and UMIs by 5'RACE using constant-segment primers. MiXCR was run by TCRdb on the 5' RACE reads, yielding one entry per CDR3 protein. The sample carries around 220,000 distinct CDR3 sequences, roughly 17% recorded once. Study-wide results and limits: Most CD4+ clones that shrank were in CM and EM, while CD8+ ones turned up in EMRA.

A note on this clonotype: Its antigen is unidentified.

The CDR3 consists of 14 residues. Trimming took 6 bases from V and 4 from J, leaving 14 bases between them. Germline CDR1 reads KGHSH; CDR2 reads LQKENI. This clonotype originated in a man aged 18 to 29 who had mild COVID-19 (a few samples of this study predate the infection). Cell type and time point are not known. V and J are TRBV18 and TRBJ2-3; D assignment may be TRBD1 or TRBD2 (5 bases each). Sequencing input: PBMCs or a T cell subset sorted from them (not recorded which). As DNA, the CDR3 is TGTGCCAGCTCGCAGGGAGCGAGTGCAGATACGCAGTATTTT. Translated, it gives CASSQGASADTQYF.